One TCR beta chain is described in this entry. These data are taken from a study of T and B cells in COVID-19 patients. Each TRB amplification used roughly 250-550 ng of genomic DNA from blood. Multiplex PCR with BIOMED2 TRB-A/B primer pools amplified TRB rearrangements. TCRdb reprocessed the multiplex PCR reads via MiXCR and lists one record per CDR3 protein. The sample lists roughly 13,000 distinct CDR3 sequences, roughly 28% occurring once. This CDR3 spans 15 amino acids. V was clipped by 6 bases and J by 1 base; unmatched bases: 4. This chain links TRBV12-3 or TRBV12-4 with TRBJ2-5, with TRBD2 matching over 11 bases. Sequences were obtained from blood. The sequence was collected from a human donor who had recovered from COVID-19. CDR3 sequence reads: CASSSGLAAQETQYF. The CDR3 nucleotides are TGTGCCAGCAGCTCGGGACTAGCGGCCCAAGAGACCCAGTACTTC.